The source of this T cell receptor (beta chain) is a study of shared clonotypes between healthy human individuals. The protocol was immunoSEQ multiplex PCR, while the TCRdb copy is restricted to in-frame clones and leaves out a portion. The sample includes roughly 2 million clones, approximately 96% of them seen just once. To note about this clone: Its antigen is as yet unknown.

CDR3 length equals 15 residues. Germline assignment: CDR1 MNHEY and CDR2 SMNVEV (reference sequence). V shed 3 bases and J 6 bases; nucleotides not matched to a gene: 5. Each sample came from a Caucasian adult donor living in Nashville, Tennessee. Study findings and constraints: Researchers sampled blood only, noting tissue repertoires likely differ.

Sequencing input: naive CD4+ T cells sorted from blood. Indicated subset: CD45RA+ positively selected. The TCR comes from a man in his late teens or twenties in good health. The chain carries TRBV27 and TRBJ1-6, with 7 bases that match TRBD1. CDR3 bases: TGTGCCAGCAGTTTTACCGGGACAGTTAATTCACCCCTCCACTTT. Encoded protein: CASSFTGTVNSPLHF.